Reported below is one T cell receptor (beta chain). This clonotype has at least ten counts. Its antigen target is currently unknown. No qualities accompany the bases; no much larger clone lies one base away. Hyperthyroidism patients were newly diagnosed, with disease duration under 2 months, and aged 18 to 65 years. Patients with uncontrolled infections, other autoimmune diseases, pregnancy or lactation were excluded. Diagnoses were based on clinical symptoms, serum thyroxine and TRAb, thyroid ultrasound and orbital computed tomography. For progressor patients, blood was drawn at the first diagnosis of hyperthyroidism, before any ophthalmopathy symptoms had appeared. Ficoll-Paque density gradient centrifugation was used to isolate PBMCs from around 9.1 ml of fresh peripheral blood. Progressor patients were initially diagnosed with Graves' hyperthyroidism and developed ophthalmopathy during follow-up. Total RNA was extracted using Trizol reagent, and RNA quality was assessed on an Agilent 2100 Bioanalyzer.

Counted from cysteine to phenylalanine, this CDR3 has 13 amino acids. Just CDR3 DNA is preserved here, 39 bases in frame from base 1. The V end loses 6 bases and the J end loses 3 bases, and a stretch of 11 bases separates them. In the germline V gene, CDR1 corresponds to MDHEN and CDR2 to SYDVKM. The data belong to a study of T cells in Graves' hyperthyroidism and ophthalmopathy (dated by TCRdb to about 2019). Background for the entire study: Peripheral blood samples were taken at initial diagnosis, before any treatment was given. To identify TCR V-J signatures that set the groups apart, the researchers used a discovery cohort of more than 95 patients, made up of around 42 with Graves' ophthalmopathy and some 56 with stable Graves' hyperthyroidism. Prospective prediction of ophthalmopathy was tested in an independent validation cohort of about 19 hyperthyroidism patients and 17 patients who later progressed to ophthalmopathy. The roughly 94 discovery patients were randomly split 7:3 into training and test sets. Thyroid tissue and blood T-cell repertoires from about six Graves' hyperthyroidism patients were also compared in the study. After blood sampling, hyperthyroidism patients were treated with methimazole at a starting dose of 30 mg daily, and ophthalmopathy patients were treated with high-dose intravenous methylprednisolone. According to the paper, TCR Vbeta CDR3 sequencing was carried out on 135 peripheral blood samples, which came from 40 to 45 ophthalmopathy, about 75 hyperthyroidism and roughly 17 progressor patients. What the study reported, not specific to this receptor: Blood samples also contained most of the expanded thyroid clonotypes (frequency above 0.001), which suggests that blood repertoires may reflect thyroid immune responses. Sample size was not statistically predetermined, and blinding of investigators to group allocation was not performed. Ophthalmopathy was separated from stable hyperthyroidism by a 13 V-J signature model, with about 88% sensitivity and approximately 84% specificity obtained in cross-validation and 80%/75% obtained in testing. During validation, the model predicted progression to ophthalmopathy a median of about 6.3 months ahead of onset, with almost 71% sensitivity and around 73% specificity.

The TCR beta CDR3 regions were amplified from the RNA transcripts. The TCR CDR3 was subjected to a first round of RT-PCR using the HTBI primer set and the Qiagen OneStep RT-PCR kit. Libraries were constructed in a second round of multiplex PCR, after which size selection and purification were carried out. The libraries were sequenced on an Illumina HiSeq2000 using paired-end 100 bp reads. The authors processed their data as follows. SOAPnuke was used to process the raw data, removing reads that contained adapters or uncalled bases, had a mean Phred below 15, or lacked an exact match to the constant primer or identifier. COPE v1.2.5 was used to merge the high-quality paired reads, and each unique nucleotide sequence was defined as a clonotype. MiTCR v1.1 was used to align the clonotypes against IMGT TRBV, TRBD and TRBJ reference segments. Only V-J combinations with frequency above 0.0001, covering 98% to 99.2% of repertoires, were analysed. The TCS score was defined as the ratio of F50 (clonal expansion) to E x V (chaos), calculated using BLOSUM62-based TCRdist between CDR3 peptides within each V-J. Welch's t-statistics and random forest reduced some 510 V-J features to 13, which were used in a naive Bayes classifier (R e1071). TCRdb applied fastp at Q25 and MiXCR to the public reads, then kept only in-frame beta chains. For every CDR3 protein sequence, its rows merge into one entry that carries the most common genes and DNA. The V and J calls here are based on TCRdb, not the publication. Counted in this sample were approximately 620,000 distinct CDR3 sequences; around 14% of them appeared once. Roughly 5.7% of the sample is taken by the ten largest.

Sequencing was done on a sample of blood. Recombination connected TRBV28 to TRBJ1-1, with no D gene named confidently. The clonotype originates from a woman between 25 and 40 years old with Graves' hyperthyroidism that later progressed to Graves' ophthalmopathy. The DNA sequence is TGTGCCAGCAGGTTCGGGGAGGACACTGAAGCTTTCTTT. The translation is CASRFGEDTEAFF.